The 20 T cell receptor beta chains in this list originate from one sample, sequenced in a study of CD39 and CD103 CD8 tumor-infiltrating T cells. The assay was immunoSEQ multiplex PCR, and TCRdb's table has in-frame clones only and misses some. Among fewer than 1,500 clones listed, around four fifths were seen once. Sequencing input: CD8+ T cells sorted from blood. Subset of the sample: total memory CD8 T cells (CD45RA-CCR7+/-) from blood or uninvolved lymph node. The source is a human donor with head and neck squamous cell carcinoma.

The chain recombines TRBV4-2 with TRBJ2-3; TRBD2 agrees at 14 bases. CDR3 length: 17 residues. Germline CDR1 reads LGHNA; CDR2 reads YNFKEQ. J gave up 2 bases and V 4 bases, and 5 bases lay outside the gene matches. Written as DNA, the CDR3 is TGTGCCAGCAGCCCCGGACTAGCGGGGGGTCTCACAGATACGCAGTATTTT. This gives the protein CASSPGLAGGLTDTQYF.

The chain carries TRBV10-2 and TRBJ2-1; D is possibly TRBD2 (6 bases). The CDR3 has 16 residues. CDR1 is WSHSY, CDR2 SAAADI, per germline. Trimming left V 4 bases short and J 0 bases short, with 13 bases between. CDR3 residues: CASSAGSGYSYNEQFF. The CDR3 DNA is TGCGCCAGCAGTGCAGGTAGCGGATACTCCTACAATGAGCAGTTCTTC.

J is TRBJ1-5 and V is TRBV2, with D unclear. The CDR3 covers 13 residues. The ends were cut back, 1 base at V and 6 bases at J, with 7 bases in the middle. Germline assignment: CDR1 SNHLY and CDR2 FYNNEI. In nucleotides, the CDR3 is TGTGCCAGCAGTGAAGTCACGGGTCAGCCCCAGCATTTT. The encoded protein is CASSEVTGQPQHF. Full variable domain (outside the CDR3, taken from reference TRBV2 and TRBJ1-5): EPEVTQTPSHQVTQMGQEVILRCVPISNHLYFYWYRQILGQKVEFLVSFYNNEISEKSEIFDDQFSVERPDGSNFTLKIRSTKLEDSAMYFCASSEVTGQPQHFGDGTRLSIL.

In this sample, this clone turned up once. This chain links TRBV19 with TRBJ1-6; D may be TRBD1 (5 bases). In germline, CDR1 is LNHDA, CDR2 SQIVND (reference sequence). V lost 5 bases and J lost 2, with 7 bases in between. The CDR3 runs 14 residues. The CDR3 DNA sequence: TGTGCCAGTAGTGTGGGACCCTATAATTCACCCCTCCACTTT. Its protein product is CASSVGPYNSPLHF.

This clone was counted between two and nine times. V gene TRBV5-4 combines with J gene TRBJ2-7, with 8 bases lining up with TRBD1. CDR1 and CDR2 (germline): SGHNT, YYREEE (reference sequence). The trim removed 7 bases at V and 5 bases at J, leaving 8 bases unmatched. The CDR3 length is 13 residues. In nucleotides, the CDR3 is TGTGCCAGCCGAAGGACAGGGAGCCACGAGCAGTACTTC. Amino acids: CASRRTGSHEQYF.

This clone was seen a few times. This chain uses TRBV19 with TRBJ1-6; D is uncertain. V dropped 3 bases and J dropped 8 bases, with 11 bases sitting between them. The CDR3 contains 14 residues. CDR1 LNHDA and CDR2 SQIVND come from the germline V gene (reference sequence). CDR3: CASSIVGYYSPLHF. CDR3 sequence (DNA): TGTGCCAGTAGTATCGTAGGGTATTATTCACCCCTCCACTTT.

This clone was seen a single time. The V gene is TRBV4-3, the J gene TRBJ1-5, with D tentatively TRBD1 (6 bases). Trimming stripped 0 bases from V and 6 bases from J, with 12 bases between. The CDR3 is made up of 15 amino acids. Germline assignment: CDR1 LGHNA and CDR2 YSLEER. The CDR3 DNA sequence: TGCGCCAGCAGCCAAGAACGGGGGGGCGGTCAGCCCCAGCATTTT. Its protein is CASSQERGGGQPQHF.

The chain has TRBV30 and TRBJ2-1; TRBD1 aligns across 9 bases. Germline CDR1 is GTSNPN and CDR2 is SVGIG (reference sequence). The junction had 7 bases not matched to a gene; V was cut back by 2 bases and J by 5 bases. This CDR3 region has 15 residues. The CDR3 region has the DNA TGTGCCTGGAGTCGCGGACAGGGGTTGAACAATGAGCAGTTCTTC. Residues: CAWSRGQGLNNEQFF.

The chain employs TRBV4-3 and TRBJ1-2; D may be TRBD1 (5 bases). CDR1 and CDR2 from the germline V gene are LGHNA and YSLEER. The CDR3 has 15 amino acids. The V and J ends lost 0 bases and 6 bases respectively, with 14 bases between them. The CDR3 DNA reads TGCGCCAGCAGCCAAGATGCCCGGGGCGCCCATGGCTACACCTTC. It codes for CASSQDARGAHGYTF.

This clone was seen only once. The chain is built from TRBV29-1 and TRBJ1-2; 8 nucleotides line up with TRBD1. V was clipped by 4 bases and J by 4 bases; unmatched bases: 2. This CDR3 has 12 amino acids. Germline CDR1 reads SQVTM; CDR2 reads ANQGSEA. The CDR3 is CSVAGGIYGYTF. The CDR3 coding sequence is TGCAGCGTTGCAGGGGGCATCTATGGCTACACCTTC.

J is TRBJ2-5 and V is TRBV5-5, with 7 bases that match TRBD2. Trimming took 2 bases from V and 4 from J; bases not matched to a gene: 5. The CDR3 loop spans 14 amino acids. From germline, CDR1 is SGHKS and CDR2 YYEKEE (reference sequence). For the CDR3, the DNA is TGTGCCAGCAGCTTCACCCTAGCGGCAGAGACCCAGTACTTC. It is translated as CASSFTLAAETQYF.

The CDR3: CASSFGQGFGQPQHF. The CDR3 bases are TGTGCCAGCAGCTTCGGACAGGGTTTTGGTCAGCCCCAGCATTTT. This chain links TRBV11-2 with TRBJ1-5; TRBD1 agrees at 8 bases. The length of the CDR3 is 15 residues. The V gene's germline CDR1 is SGHAT and CDR2 FQNNGV. The J segment lost 6 bases and the V segment lost 3 bases, leaving 7 bases of the junction unmatched.

V is TRBV2 and J is TRBJ2-5; 8 bases fit TRBD2. CDR3 size: 16 residues. V lost 3 bases, J lost 1 base, and 7 bases stayed unmatched. Germline loops: CDR1 SNHLY, CDR2 FYNNEI. The DNA of the CDR3 is TGTGCCAGCAGTGAGAAGGTAGCGGGGACCCAAGAGACCCAGTACTTC. Translating it yields CASSEKVAGTQETQYF.

For the CDR3, the DNA is TGTGCCACCAGCTTGACAGGAAGCAATCAGCCCCAGCATTTT. Residues: CATSLTGSNQPQHF. The rearrangement joins TRBV15 to TRBJ1-5, with TRBD1 as a possible D gene (6 bases). CDR3 length: 14 amino acids. CDR1 and CDR2 (germline): LNHNV, YYDKDF (reference sequence). V dropped 5 bases and J dropped 1 base, with 9 bases sitting between them.

In this sample, this clone is medium-sized. The genes are TRBV27 and TRBJ2-3; 8 nucleotides line up with TRBD1. The germline V gene has CDR1 MNHEY and CDR2 SMNVEV (reference sequence). This CDR3 has 16 amino acids. V was pared by 7 bases and J by 0 bases, with 9 bases of the junction left unmatched. The CDR3 reads CASTSGGSNSTDTQYF. CDR3 nucleotides: TGTGCCAGCACCTCAGGGGGCTCAAATAGCACAGATACGCAGTATTTT.

The genes are TRBV7-3 and TRBJ2-3; D remains unclear. V lost 2 bases and J 0 bases, leaving 3 bases between the germline ends. CDR1 and CDR2 (germline): SGHTA, FQGTGA. This CDR3 is 13 amino acids long. CDR3 sequence: CASSLLSTDTQYF. Written as DNA, the CDR3 is TGTGCCAGCAGCTTACTCAGCACAGATACGCAGTATTTT.

The chain employs TRBV13 and TRBJ1-3; unclear D gene. This CDR3 contains 15 residues. Germline V gene data show CDR1 as PRHDT and CDR2 as FYEKMQ (reference sequence). Trimming shortened V by 5 bases and J by 0 bases, and 11 bases separated the two germline ends. The CDR3 nucleotides read TGTGCCAGCAGCCCTGGAGGAAACTCTGGAAACACCATATATTTT. Its translation is CASSPGGNSGNTIYF.

The chain is built from TRBV27 and TRBJ2-1, with D uncertain. Per germline, CDR1 MNHEY and CDR2 SMNVEV (reference sequence). V shed 4 bases and J shed 4 bases, with 5 bases lying between them. CDR3 length equals 12 residues. Here the CDR3 reads CASSSRYNEQFF. The CDR3 DNA follows: TGTGCCAGCAGTTCCCGTTACAATGAGCAGTTCTTC.

This chain joins TRBV4-2 and TRBJ2-3, with D hard to call. The V end lost 2 bases, the J end lost 3 bases, and 3 bases lay between the germline ends. Per germline, CDR1 LGHNA and CDR2 YNFKEQ. There are 12 residues in the CDR3. The CDR3 loop reads CASSQLTDTQYF. CDR3 nucleotides: TGTGCCAGCAGCCAATTAACAGATACGCAGTATTTT.

The chain has TRBV4-3 and TRBJ1-6; 7 bases fit TRBD1. The CDR3 has 22 amino acids. J gave up 3 bases and V 0 bases, and 20 bases lay outside the gene matches. Per germline, CDR1 LGHNA and CDR2 YSLEER. CDR3 nucleotide sequence: TGCGCCAGCAGCCAAGATATCCCGGCCGGAGGGGACAGCCTTTTCTATAATTCACCCCTCCACTTT. It translates to CASSQDIPAGGDSLFYNSPLHF.